The 27 T cell receptor beta chains listed next were all sequenced from one sample in a study of blood T cell repertoires in COVID-19. Assay: immunoSEQ multiplex PCR; the TCRdb copy retains only in-frame clones and omits some. The repertoire includes over 110,000 clones, approximately 89% of them detected once, and 28% sits in the top ten. Material for sequencing was peripheral blood. Source of these receptors: a human donor in a cohort sampled during active COVID-19.

This clone showed up just once. The chain combines TRBV21-1 with TRBJ1-4. TRBV21-1 is tagged as a pseudogene. The CDR3 runs to 16 residues. The CDR3 DNA reads TGTGCCAGCAGCAAAGTTGAGGGAGGGTACAATGAAAAACTGTTTTTT. Its protein is CASSKVEGGYNEKLFF.

The V and J genes are TRBV6-5 and TRBJ2-3; the D is unclear. This CDR3 has 15 residues. V lost 6 bases and J lost 0, with 13 bases in between. The germline V gene has CDR1 MNHEY and CDR2 SVGAGI. CDR3 DNA: TGTGCCAGCAGCCCCTTGATCACTAGCACAGATACGCAGTATTTT. Protein sequence: CASSPLITSTDTQYF.

A single count supports this clone. The rearrangement joins TRBV5-1 to TRBJ2-1; D gene uncertain. Germline loops: CDR1 SGHRS, CDR2 YFSETQ. V was cut by 3 bases and J by 0 bases, with 10 bases left in between. The CDR3 is made up of 15 amino acids. CDR3 protein: CASSSSRSSYNEQFF. CDR3 nucleotides: TGCGCCAGCAGCTCTTCTAGAAGCTCCTACAATGAGCAGTTCTTC. The variable domain in full, with the rest retrieved from reference TRBV5-1 and TRBJ2-1, is KAGVTQTPRYLIKTRGQQVTLSCSPISGHRSVSWYQQTPGQGLQFLFEYFSETQRNKGNFPGRFSGRQFSNSRSEMNVSTLELGDSALYLCASSSSRSSYNEQFFGPGTRLTVL.

The V and J genes are TRBV7-9 and TRBJ1-2, with TRBD1 matching over 7 bases. V lost 5 bases and J lost 5; bases outside the gene matches: 14. Per germline, CDR1 SEHNR and CDR2 FQNEAQ (reference sequence). The CDR3 consists of 16 residues. The CDR3 spells CASSRAFGTDLYGYTF. For the CDR3, the DNA is TGTGCCAGCAGCCGAGCCTTTGGGACAGACCTTTATGGCTACACCTTC.

The rearrangement links TRBV4-1 to TRBJ1-1, with 10 bases fitting TRBD1. CDR1 is MGHRA and CDR2 is YSYEKL in the germline V gene. This CDR3 contains 16 residues. V shed 5 bases and J 1 base; nucleotides not matched to a gene: 7. CDR3 amino acids: CASSFWTGGTNTEAFF. The CDR3 nucleotides read TGCGCCAGCAGCTTCTGGACAGGGGGTACGAACACTGAAGCTTTCTTT.

The chain has TRBV27 and TRBJ2-7; 9 bases align to TRBD2. After removal of 8 bases from V and 4 bases from J, the junction contained 6 bases not matched to a gene. This CDR3 has 13 residues. Germline CDR1 is MNHEY and CDR2 is SMNVEV (reference sequence). The chain's CDR3 is CASGGLAAYEQYF. The CDR3 DNA reads TGTGCCAGCGGGGGACTAGCAGCGTACGAGCAGTACTTC.

This rearrangement joins TRBV7-3 to TRBJ2-7, with 10 bases aligning to TRBD1. The germline gives CDR1 SGHTA, CDR2 FQGTGA. Germline trimming cut 5 bases from V and 3 bases from J; bases unmatched to any gene: 7. The CDR3 length is 15 residues. CDR3 DNA sequence: TGTGCCAGCAGCCGAACCGGGACAGGGGACTACGAGCAGTACTTC. Its protein product is CASSRTGTGDYEQYF.

The V and J genes are TRBV7-9 and TRBJ1-2; 9 bases fit TRBD1. V lost 5 bases to trimming and J lost 5 bases; unmatched junction nucleotides: 6. The germline gives CDR1 SEHNR, CDR2 FQNEAQ (reference sequence). The CDR3 loop spans 14 amino acids. The CDR3, as DNA: TGTGCCAGCAGCCTTGGGACAGGGAATTATGGCTACACCTTC. Translating it yields CASSLGTGNYGYTF.

The chain is built from TRBV2 and TRBJ2-7, with 9 bases identical to TRBD1. From germline, CDR1 is SNHLY and CDR2 FYNNEI. With V trimmed by 9 bases and J by 4 bases, 4 bases remained unmatched. This CDR3 comprises 12 residues. This chain's CDR3 is CARGTGPYEQYF. CDR3 in DNA: TGTGCCAGAGGGACAGGGCCGTACGAGCAGTACTTC. Together with reference TRBV2 and TRBJ2-7, the CDR3 gives the full variable domain: EPEVTQTPSHQVTQMGQEVILRCVPISNHLYFYWYRQILGQKVEFLVSFYNNEISEKSEIFDDQFSVERPDGSNFTLKIRSTKLEDSAMYFCARGTGPYEQYFGPGTRLTVT.

The rearrangement joins TRBV4-3 to TRBJ1-2; tentative D call: TRBD1 (6 bases). This CDR3 has 14 residues. Trimming left V 0 bases short and J 4 bases short, with 9 bases between. Germline lookup yields CDR1 LGHNA and CDR2 YSLEER. In DNA, the CDR3 is TGCGCCAGCAGCCAAGACAGGGGAAGCTATGGCTACACCTTC. Translating it yields CASSQDRGSYGYTF.

The chain recombines TRBV10-1 with TRBJ2-4; 10 nucleotides align to TRBD2. The CDR3 runs to 15 residues. V was clipped by 7 bases and J by 4 bases; unmatched bases: 7. Germline values: CDR1 WNHNN, CDR2 SYGVQD (reference sequence). The CDR3 region has the DNA TGCGCCAGCATCGGGACTAGCGCCGGTAAAAACATTCAGTACTTC. Translated: CASIGTSAGKNIQYF.

The chain recombines TRBV10-3 with TRBJ1-4; D possibly corresponds to TRBD1 (5 bases). V gave up 3 bases and J gave up 8 bases, with 7 bases separating them. The CDR3 sequence is 12 residues long. Germline loops: CDR1 ENHRY, CDR2 SYGVKD. The CDR3 DNA reads TGTGCCATCAGTGATCGACAGGAAAAACTGTTTTTT. Residues: CAISDRQEKLFF.

This rearrangement joins TRBV3-1 (or the pseudogene TRBV3-2) to TRBJ2-7; D may be TRBD2 (7 bases). V was trimmed by 4 bases and J by 5 bases, leaving 15 bases between them. This CDR3 has 14 residues. Germline V gives CDR1 LGHDT, CDR2 YNNKEL (reference sequence). CDR3 loop: CASSRGGALDEQYF. The CDR3 DNA follows: TGTGCCAGCAGCCGGGGGGGGGCGTTGGACGAGCAGTACTTC.

This clone was picked up one time. J is TRBJ2-7 and V is TRBV30, with 10 bases that match TRBD1. The trim removed 7 bases at V and 3 bases at J, leaving 3 bases unmatched. The CDR3 contains 12 residues. Per the germline V gene, CDR1 is GTSNPN and CDR2 is SVGIG (reference sequence). CDR3 sequence: CASRTGGYEQYF. CDR3 coding DNA: TGTGCCTCAAGGACAGGGGGCTACGAGCAGTACTTC. The full variable domain, with the rest looked up from reference TRBV30 and TRBJ2-7, is SQTIHQWPATLVQPVGSPLSLECTVEGTSNPNLYWYRQAAGRGLQLLFYSVGIGQISSEVPQNLSASRPQDRQFILSSKKLLLSDSGFYLCASRTGGYEQYFGPGTRLTVT.

The rearrangement uses TRBV5-1 and TRBJ2-5; TRBD2 matches at 7 bases. Germline V CDR1 and CDR2: SGHRS, YFSETQ. The CDR3 extends over 15 amino acids. The V gene end was trimmed by 3 bases and the J gene end by 2 bases; junction bases not matched to a gene: 7. CDR3 in DNA: TGCGCCAGCAGCTGGCGGGGGAGTTCGCAAGAGACCCAGTACTTC. Amino acids: CASSWRGSSQETQYF.

This sequence joins TRBV7-9 and TRBJ1-5, with TRBD1 matching 7 bases. CDR1 and CDR2 (germline): SEHNR, FQNEAQ (reference sequence). V was clipped by 5 bases and J by 2 bases; unmatched bases: 9. This CDR3 spans 16 amino acids. The CDR3 nucleotides read TGTGCCAGCAGCCCGCCCCAGGGGGAAGGCAATCAGCCCCAGCATTTT. Its protein product is CASSPPQGEGNQPQHF.

This chain uses TRBV9 with TRBJ2-1; 10 bases map to TRBD1. CDR1 and CDR2 (germline): SGDLS, YYNGEE. V trimming: 3 bases; J trimming: 8 bases; junction bases outside the gene matches: 8. The CDR3 totals 15 residues. The CDR3 DNA reads as TGTGCCAGCAGCGAGACAGGGGGCAGAATAGATGAGCAGTTCTTC. It specifies CASSETGGRIDEQFF.

This rearrangement joins TRBV5-4 to TRBJ2-3, with D possibly TRBD1 on 5 matching bases. The CDR3 has 15 amino acids. V lost 3 bases and J lost 0, with 11 bases in between. Germline CDR1 and CDR2: SGHNT and YYREEE (reference sequence). As DNA, the CDR3 is TGTGCCAGCAGCTCTCAGGGATTTAGCACAGATACGCAGTATTTT. Protein product: CASSSQGFSTDTQYF.

This chain connects TRBV11-2 to TRBJ1-6; 9 bases are shared with TRBD1. Looked up from germline, CDR1 is SGHAT and CDR2 is FQNNGV. This CDR3 has 14 residues. Trimming took 0 bases from V and 12 from J; bases not matched to a gene: 3. This chain's CDR3 is CASSLEQGARPLHF. CDR3 coding DNA: TGTGCCAGCAGCTTAGAACAGGGGGCACGACCCCTCCACTTT.

The rearrangement joins TRBV7-9 to TRBJ1-4; 7 nucleotides align to TRBD1. Looked up from germline, CDR1 is SEHNR and CDR2 is FQNEAQ (reference sequence). J was trimmed by 8 bases and V by 2 bases; bases with no gene match: 11. The CDR3 spans 16 residues. CDR3 bases: TGTGCCAGCAGCTTAATGGGACAGATTAAAAGGGAAAAACTGTTTTTT. This sequence encodes CASSLMGQIKREKLFF.

J is TRBJ2-7 and V is TRBV6-5; tentatively, D is TRBD2 (5 bases). The CDR3 contains 14 residues. Germline-derived CDR1 and CDR2 are MNHEY and SVGAGI. V dropped 4 bases and J dropped 3 bases, with 13 bases sitting between them. CDR3 nucleotide sequence: TGTGCCAGCAGTTCCCGGACTGGGAACTACGAGCAGTACTTC. Translation: CASSSRTGNYEQYF.

This clone is a singleton in its sample. This chain uses TRBV6-5 with TRBJ1-2; a possible D gene is TRBD1 (5 bases). Germline lookup yields CDR1 MNHEY and CDR2 SVGAGI. The CDR3 is 15 amino acids. The ends were cut back, 5 bases at V and 7 bases at J, with 20 bases in the middle. The CDR3 region has the DNA TGTGCCAGCAGTAATGGACAAGGAGTCTTATCTGGCTACACCTTC. Protein product: CASSNGQGVLSGYTF.

CDR3 sequence: CASSECRDGRTLDQPQHF. CDR3 bases: TGTGCCAGCAGTGAATGCCGAGACGGGAGGACCTTAGATCAGCCCCAGCATTTT. The V and J genes are TRBV6-4 and TRBJ1-5; D remains ambiguous. Trimming stripped 3 bases from V and 5 bases from J, with 23 bases between. The V gene's germline CDR1 is MRHNA and CDR2 SNTAGT. The CDR3 is 18 residues long.

This chain connects TRBV6-5 to TRBJ1-5; the D gene is possibly TRBD1 (5 bases). Germline-derived CDR1 and CDR2 are MNHEY and SVGAGI. The CDR3 loop spans 12 amino acids. V shed 6 bases and J shed 5 bases, with 8 bases lying between them. As DNA, the CDR3 is TGTGCCAGCAGGTGGGGGGATCAGCCCCAGCATTTT. Residues: CASRWGDQPQHF.

As to this clone: The sample contains more than one DNA sequence encoding this CDR3. This rearrangement joins TRBV6-5 to TRBJ1-3; perhaps TRBD1 as D (5 bases). Germline assignment: CDR1 MNHEY and CDR2 SVGAGI. The CDR3 has 15 amino acids. V shed 0 bases and J shed 3 bases, with 9 bases lying between them. Here the CDR3 reads CASSYSPGGGNTIYF. In DNA, the CDR3 is TGTGCCAGCAGTTACTCTCCCGGGGGTGGAAACACCATATATTTT.

The chain employs TRBV7-9 and TRBJ2-3; D remains ambiguous. CDR1 and CDR2 (germline): SEHNR, FQNEAQ (reference sequence). CDR3 length: 12 amino acids. Trimming left V 5 bases short and J 4 bases short, with 7 bases between. The CDR3 DNA reads as TGTGCCAGCAGCCGCCCGGCAGATACGCAGTATTTT. This translates into CASSRPADTQYF.

The chain combines TRBV25-1 with TRBJ1-1, with D hard to call. CDR1 MGHDK and CDR2 SYGVNS come from the germline V gene. V lost 6 bases to trimming and J lost 1 base, with 6 bases between them. CDR3 length: 12 residues. The DNA of the CDR3 is TGTGCCAGCAGCCCCGGGAACACTGAAGCTTTCTTT. Amino acids: CASSPGNTEAFF.